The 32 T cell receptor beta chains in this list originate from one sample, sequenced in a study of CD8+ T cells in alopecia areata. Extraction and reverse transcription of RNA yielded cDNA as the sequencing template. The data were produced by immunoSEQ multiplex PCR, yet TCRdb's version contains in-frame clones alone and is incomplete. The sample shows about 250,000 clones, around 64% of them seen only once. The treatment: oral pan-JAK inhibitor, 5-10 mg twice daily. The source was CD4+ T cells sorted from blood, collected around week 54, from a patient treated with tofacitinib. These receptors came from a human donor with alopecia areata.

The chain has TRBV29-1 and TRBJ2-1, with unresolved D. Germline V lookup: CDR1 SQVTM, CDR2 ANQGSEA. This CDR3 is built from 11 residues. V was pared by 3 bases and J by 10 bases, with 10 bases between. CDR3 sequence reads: CSVDAGGEQFF. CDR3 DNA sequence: TGCAGCGTTGATGCAGGCGGCGAGCAGTTCTTC.

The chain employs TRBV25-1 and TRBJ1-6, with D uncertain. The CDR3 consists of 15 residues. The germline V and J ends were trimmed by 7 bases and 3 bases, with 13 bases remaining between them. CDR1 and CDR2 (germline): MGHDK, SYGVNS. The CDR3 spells CASKEPTIYNSPLHF. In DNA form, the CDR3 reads TGTGCCAGCAAAGAGCCGACGATCTATAATTCACCCCTCCACTTT.

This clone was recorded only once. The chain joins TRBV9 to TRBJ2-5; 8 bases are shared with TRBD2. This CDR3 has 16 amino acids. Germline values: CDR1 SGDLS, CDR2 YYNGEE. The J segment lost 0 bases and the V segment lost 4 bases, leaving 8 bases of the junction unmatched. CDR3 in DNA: TGTGCCAGCAGCCATGACGCGGGGGGCTACCAAGAGACCCAGTACTTC. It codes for CASSHDAGGYQETQYF.

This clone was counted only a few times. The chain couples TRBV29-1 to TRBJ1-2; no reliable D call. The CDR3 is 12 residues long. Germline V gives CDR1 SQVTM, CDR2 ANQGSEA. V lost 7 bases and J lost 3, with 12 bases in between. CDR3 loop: CSGNTRDYGYTF. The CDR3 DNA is TGCAGCGGGAACACACGGGACTATGGCTACACCTTC.

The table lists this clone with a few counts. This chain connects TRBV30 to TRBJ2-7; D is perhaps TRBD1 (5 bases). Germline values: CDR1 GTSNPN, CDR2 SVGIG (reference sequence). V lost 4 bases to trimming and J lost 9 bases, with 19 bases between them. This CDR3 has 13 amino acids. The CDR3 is CAWKFRATGPQYF. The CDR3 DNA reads TGTGCCTGGAAGTTCAGGGCTACGGGCCCGCAGTACTTC.

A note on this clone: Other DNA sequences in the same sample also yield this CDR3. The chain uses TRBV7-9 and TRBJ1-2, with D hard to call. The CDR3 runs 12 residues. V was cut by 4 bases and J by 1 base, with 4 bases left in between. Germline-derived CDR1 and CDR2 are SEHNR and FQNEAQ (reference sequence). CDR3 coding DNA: TGTGCCAGCAGCTCACTTAACTATGGCTACACCTTC. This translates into CASSSLNYGYTF.

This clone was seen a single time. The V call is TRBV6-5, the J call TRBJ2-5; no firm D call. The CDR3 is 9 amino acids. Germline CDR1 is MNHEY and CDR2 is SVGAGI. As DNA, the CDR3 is TGTGTCCGAAGGGAGACCCAGTACTTC. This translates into CVRRETQYF.

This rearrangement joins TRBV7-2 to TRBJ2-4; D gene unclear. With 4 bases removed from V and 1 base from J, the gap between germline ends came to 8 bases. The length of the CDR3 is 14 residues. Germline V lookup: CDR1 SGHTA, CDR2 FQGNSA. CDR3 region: CASSSAPAKNIQYF. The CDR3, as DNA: TGTGCCAGCAGCTCCGCCCCGGCCAAAAACATTCAGTACTTC.

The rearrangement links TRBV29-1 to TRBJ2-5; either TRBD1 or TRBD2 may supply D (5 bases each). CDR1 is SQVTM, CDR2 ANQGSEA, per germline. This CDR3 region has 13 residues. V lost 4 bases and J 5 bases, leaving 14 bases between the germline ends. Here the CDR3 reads CSVAGTLTETQYF. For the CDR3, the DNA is TGCAGCGTTGCCGGGACGCTCACGGAGACCCAGTACTTC.

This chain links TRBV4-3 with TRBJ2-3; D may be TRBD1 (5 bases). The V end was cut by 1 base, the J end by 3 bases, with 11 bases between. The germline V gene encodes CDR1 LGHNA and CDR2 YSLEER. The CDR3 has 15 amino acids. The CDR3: CASSQARGGTDTQYF. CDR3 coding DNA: TGCGCCAGCAGCCAAGCAAGGGGCGGTACAGATACGCAGTATTTT.

CDR3 loop: CASSVEATNEKLFF. In DNA form, the CDR3 reads TGTGCCAGCAGCGTTGAAGCAACTAATGAAAAACTGTTTTTT. The V call is TRBV9, the J call TRBJ1-4; no reliable D call. With 2 bases removed from V and 0 bases from J, the gap between germline ends came to 5 bases. The germline V gene encodes CDR1 SGDLS and CDR2 YYNGEE. The length of the CDR3 is 14 residues.

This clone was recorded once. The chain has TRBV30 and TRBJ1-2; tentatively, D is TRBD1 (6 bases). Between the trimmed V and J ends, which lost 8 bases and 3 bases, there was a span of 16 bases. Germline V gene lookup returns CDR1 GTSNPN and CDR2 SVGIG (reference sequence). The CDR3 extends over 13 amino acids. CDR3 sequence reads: CAQKTDRDYGYTF. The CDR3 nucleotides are TGTGCCCAGAAAACGGACAGAGACTATGGCTACACCTTC.

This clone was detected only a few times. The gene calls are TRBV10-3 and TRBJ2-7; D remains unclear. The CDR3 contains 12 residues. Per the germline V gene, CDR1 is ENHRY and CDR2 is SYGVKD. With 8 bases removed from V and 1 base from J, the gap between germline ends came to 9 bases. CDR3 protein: CAIGSASYEQYF. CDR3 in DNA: TGTGCCATCGGTTCGGCTTCCTACGAGCAGTACTTC.

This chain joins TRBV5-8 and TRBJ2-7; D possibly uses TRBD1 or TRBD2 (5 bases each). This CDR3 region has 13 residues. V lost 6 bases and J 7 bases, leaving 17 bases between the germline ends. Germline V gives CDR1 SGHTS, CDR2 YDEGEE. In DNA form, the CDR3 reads TGTGCCAGCATCCGAGGGGCTCCCTGGGAGCAGTACTTC. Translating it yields CASIRGAPWEQYF.

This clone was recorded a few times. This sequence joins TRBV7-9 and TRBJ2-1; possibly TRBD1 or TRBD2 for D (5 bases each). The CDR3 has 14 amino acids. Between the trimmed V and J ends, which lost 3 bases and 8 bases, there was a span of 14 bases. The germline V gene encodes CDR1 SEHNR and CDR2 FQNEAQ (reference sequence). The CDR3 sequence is CASSLRELGDEQFF. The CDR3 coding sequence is TGTGCCAGCAGCTTGAGGGAACTGGGGGATGAGCAGTTCTTC.

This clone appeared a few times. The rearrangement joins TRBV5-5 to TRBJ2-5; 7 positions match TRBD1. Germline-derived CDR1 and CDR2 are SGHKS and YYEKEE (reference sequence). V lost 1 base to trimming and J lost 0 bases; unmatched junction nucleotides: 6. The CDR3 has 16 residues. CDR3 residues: CASSLRGGAYQETQYF. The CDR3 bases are TGTGCCAGCAGCTTGAGAGGGGGCGCGTACCAAGAGACCCAGTACTTC.

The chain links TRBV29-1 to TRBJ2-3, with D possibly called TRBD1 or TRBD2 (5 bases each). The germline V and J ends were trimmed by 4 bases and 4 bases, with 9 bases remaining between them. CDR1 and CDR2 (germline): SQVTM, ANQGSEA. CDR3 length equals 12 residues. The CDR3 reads CSVGDPADTQYF. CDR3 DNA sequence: TGCAGCGTTGGGGACCCCGCAGATACGCAGTATTTT.

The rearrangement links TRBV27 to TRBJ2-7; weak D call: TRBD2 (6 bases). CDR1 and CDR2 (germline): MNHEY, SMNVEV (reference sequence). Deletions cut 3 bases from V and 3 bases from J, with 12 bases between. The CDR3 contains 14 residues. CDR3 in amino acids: CASSLTQEGYEQYF. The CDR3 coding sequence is TGTGCCAGCAGTTTGACTCAGGAGGGCTACGAGCAGTACTTC.

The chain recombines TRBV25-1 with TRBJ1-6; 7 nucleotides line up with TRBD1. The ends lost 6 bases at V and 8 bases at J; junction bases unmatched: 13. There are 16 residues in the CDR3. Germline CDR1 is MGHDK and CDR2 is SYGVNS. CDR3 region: CASRNTGARGDSPLHF. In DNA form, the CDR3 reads TGTGCCAGCAGAAATACAGGGGCGAGAGGGGATTCACCCCTCCACTTT. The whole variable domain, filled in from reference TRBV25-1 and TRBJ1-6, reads EADIYQTPRYLVIGTGKKITLECSQTMGHDKMYWYQQDPGMELHLIHYSYGVNSTEKGDLSSESTVSRIRTEHFPLTLESARPSHTSQYLCASRNTGARGDSPLHFGNGTRLTVT.

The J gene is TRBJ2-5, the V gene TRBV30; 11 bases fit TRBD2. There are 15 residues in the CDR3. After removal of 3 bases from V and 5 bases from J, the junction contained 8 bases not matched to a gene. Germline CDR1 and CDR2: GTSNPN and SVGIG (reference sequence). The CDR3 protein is CAWSLSGGASETQYF. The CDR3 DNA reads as TGTGCCTGGAGCCTTAGCGGGGGGGCGAGTGAGACCCAGTACTTC.

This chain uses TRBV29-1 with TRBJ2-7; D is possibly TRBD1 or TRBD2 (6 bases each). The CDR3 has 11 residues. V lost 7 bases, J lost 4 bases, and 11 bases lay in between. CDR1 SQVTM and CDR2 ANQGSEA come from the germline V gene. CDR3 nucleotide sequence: TGCAGCGCCGGAGGGGGGTACGAGCAGTACTTC. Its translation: CSAGGGYEQYF.

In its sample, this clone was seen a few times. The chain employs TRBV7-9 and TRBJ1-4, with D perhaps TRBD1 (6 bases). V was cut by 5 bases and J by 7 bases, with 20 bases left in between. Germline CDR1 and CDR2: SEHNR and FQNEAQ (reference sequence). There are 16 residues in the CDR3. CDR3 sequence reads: CASSPKGTRISEKLFF. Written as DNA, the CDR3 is TGTGCCAGCAGCCCAAAAGGGACAAGGATTTCTGAAAAACTGTTTTTT.

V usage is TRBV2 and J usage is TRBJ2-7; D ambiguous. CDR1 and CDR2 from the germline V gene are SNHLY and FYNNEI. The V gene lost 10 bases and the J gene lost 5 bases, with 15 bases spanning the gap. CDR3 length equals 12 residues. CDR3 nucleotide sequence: TGTGCCACGAGAGAGGACCTCGACGAGCAGTACTTC. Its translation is CATREDLDEQYF.

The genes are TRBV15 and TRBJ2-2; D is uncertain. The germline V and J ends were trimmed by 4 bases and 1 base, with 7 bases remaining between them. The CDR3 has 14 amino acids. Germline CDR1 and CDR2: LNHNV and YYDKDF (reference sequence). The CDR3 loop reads CATSIGGNTGELFF. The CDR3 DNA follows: TGTGCCACCAGCATAGGTGGGAACACCGGGGAGCTGTTTTTT.

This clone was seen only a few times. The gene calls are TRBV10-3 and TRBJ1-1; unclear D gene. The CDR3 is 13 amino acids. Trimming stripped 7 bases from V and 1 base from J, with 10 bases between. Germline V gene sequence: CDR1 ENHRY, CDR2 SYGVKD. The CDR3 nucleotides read TGTGCCATCACCCCCGAGGCGAACACTGAAGCTTTCTTT. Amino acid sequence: CAITPEANTEAFF.

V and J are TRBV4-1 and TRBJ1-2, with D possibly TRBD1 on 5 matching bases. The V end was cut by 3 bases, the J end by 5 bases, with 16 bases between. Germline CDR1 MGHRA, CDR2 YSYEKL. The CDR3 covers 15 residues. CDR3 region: CASSHVGRGEYGYTF. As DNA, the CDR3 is TGCGCCAGCAGCCACGTGGGGCGGGGCGAGTATGGCTACACCTTC.

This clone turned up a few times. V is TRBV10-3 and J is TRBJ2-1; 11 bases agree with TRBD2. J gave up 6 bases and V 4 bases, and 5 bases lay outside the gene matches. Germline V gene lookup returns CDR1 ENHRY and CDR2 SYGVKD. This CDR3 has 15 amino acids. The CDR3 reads CAISATGTSGNEQFF. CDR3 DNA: TGTGCCATCAGTGCAACCGGGACTAGCGGCAATGAGCAGTTCTTC.

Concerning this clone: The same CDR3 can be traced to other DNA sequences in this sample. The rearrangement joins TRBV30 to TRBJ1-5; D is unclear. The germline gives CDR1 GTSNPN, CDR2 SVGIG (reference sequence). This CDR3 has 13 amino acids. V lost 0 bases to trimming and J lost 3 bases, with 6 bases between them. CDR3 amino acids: CAWSVRPNQPQHF. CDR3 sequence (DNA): TGTGCCTGGAGTGTACGCCCCAATCAGCCCCAGCATTTT.

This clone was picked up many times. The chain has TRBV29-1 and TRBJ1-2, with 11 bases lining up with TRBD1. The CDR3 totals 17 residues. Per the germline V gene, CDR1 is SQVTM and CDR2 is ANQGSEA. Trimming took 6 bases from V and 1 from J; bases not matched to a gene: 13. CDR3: CSVVNRDRGELNYGYTF. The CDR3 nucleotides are TGCAGCGTCGTTAACCGGGACAGGGGGGAACTTAACTATGGCTACACCTTC.

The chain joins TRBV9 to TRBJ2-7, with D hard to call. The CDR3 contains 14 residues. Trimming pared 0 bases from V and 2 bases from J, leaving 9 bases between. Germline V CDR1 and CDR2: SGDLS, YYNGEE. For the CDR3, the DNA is TGTGCCAGCAGCGTAGCTGCCAGCCCCTACGAGCAGTACTTC. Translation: CASSVAASPYEQYF.

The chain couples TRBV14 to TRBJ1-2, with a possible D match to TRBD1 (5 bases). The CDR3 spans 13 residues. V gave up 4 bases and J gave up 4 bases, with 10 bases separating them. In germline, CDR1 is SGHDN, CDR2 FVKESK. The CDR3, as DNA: TGTGCCAGCAGCCCGACAGCTTCCTATGGCTACACCTTC. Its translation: CASSPTASYGYTF.

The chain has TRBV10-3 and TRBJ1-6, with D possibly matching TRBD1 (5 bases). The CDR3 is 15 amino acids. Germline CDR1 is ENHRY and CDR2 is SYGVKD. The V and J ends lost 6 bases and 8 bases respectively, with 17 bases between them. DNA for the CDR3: TGTGCCATCAGGACCGAGCATGCGGGGGATTCACCCCTCCACTTT. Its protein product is CAIRTEHAGDSPLHF.